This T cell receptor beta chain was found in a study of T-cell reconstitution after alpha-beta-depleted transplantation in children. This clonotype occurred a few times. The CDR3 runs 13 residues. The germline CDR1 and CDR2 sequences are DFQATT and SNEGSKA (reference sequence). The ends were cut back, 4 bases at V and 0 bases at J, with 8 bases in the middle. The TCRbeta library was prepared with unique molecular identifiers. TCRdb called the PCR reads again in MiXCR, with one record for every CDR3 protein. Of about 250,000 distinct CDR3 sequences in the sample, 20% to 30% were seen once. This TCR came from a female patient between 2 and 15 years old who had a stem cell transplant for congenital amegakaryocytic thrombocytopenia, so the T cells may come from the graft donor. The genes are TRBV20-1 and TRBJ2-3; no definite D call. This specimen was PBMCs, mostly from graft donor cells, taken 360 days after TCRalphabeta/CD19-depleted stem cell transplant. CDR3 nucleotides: TGCAGTGCTAATGTGGGGAGCACAGATACGCAGTATTTT. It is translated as CSANVGSTDTQYF.